Below, 16 T cell receptor beta chains from the same sample are listed, as sequenced in a study of OX40 agonist ivuxolimab in advanced cancers. Produced via immunoSEQ multiplex PCR; TCRdb's table is partial and in-frame only. Among about 59,000 clones listed, under 90% were seen once. The source was CD4+ or CD8+ T cells sorted from blood, collected in a trial of the OX40 agonist ivuxolimab. Source of these receptors: an adult with an advanced solid tumor such as melanoma, head and neck, liver or kidney cancer.

The chain's CDR3 is CSARIQETQYF. The CDR3 bases are TGCAGTGCCCGGATTCAAGAGACCCAGTACTTC. The chain combines TRBV20-1 with TRBJ2-5; D is undetermined. The V gene's germline CDR1 is DFQATT and CDR2 SNEGSKA (reference sequence). The CDR3 spans 11 residues. The V end lost 6 bases, the J end lost 2 bases, and 7 bases lay between the germline ends.

This rearrangement joins TRBV5-1 to TRBJ2-1; the match to TRBD1 covers 7 bases. The CDR3 is 15 residues long. With V trimmed by 5 bases and J by 4 bases, 9 bases remained unmatched. CDR1 is SGHRS and CDR2 is YFSETQ in the germline V gene. Here the CDR3 reads CASSQPGQPYNEQFF. DNA for the CDR3: TGCGCCAGCAGTCAGCCGGGACAGCCTTACAATGAGCAGTTCTTC.

The rearrangement uses TRBV2 and TRBJ2-3, with D tentatively TRBD2 (7 bases). This CDR3 is built from 14 residues. CDR1 and CDR2 (germline): SNHLY, FYNNEI. Trimming stripped 9 bases from V and 9 bases from J, with 22 bases between. The CDR3 nucleotides read TGTGCCAGATCGCAGGGGAGGGGGGAAGAGACGCAGTATTTT. This gives the protein CARSQGRGEETQYF. Complete variable domain (other parts from reference TRBV2 and TRBJ2-3): EPEVTQTPSHQVTQMGQEVILRCVPISNHLYFYWYRQILGQKVEFLVSFYNNEISEKSEIFDDQFSVERPDGSNFTLKIRSTKLEDSAMYFCARSQGRGEETQYFGPGTRLTVL.

This clone was picked up a small number of times. The chain has TRBV5-1 and TRBJ2-1; 13 nucleotides match TRBD2. This CDR3 region has 15 residues. The ends lost 4 bases at V and 9 bases at J; junction bases unmatched: 7. Germline CDR1 is SGHRS and CDR2 is YFSETQ. DNA for the CDR3: TGCGCCAGCAGCCCGGGGACTAGCGGGATCGGTGAGCAGTTCTTC. Translating it yields CASSPGTSGIGEQFF.

The chain carries TRBV6-1 and TRBJ1-2, with D perhaps TRBD1 (6 bases). This CDR3 spans 13 amino acids. V shed 8 bases and J shed 8 bases, with 18 bases lying between them. Germline loops: CDR1 MNHNS, CDR2 SASEGT. In DNA form, the CDR3 reads TGTGCCAGCGTCCCGACAGGAAAGTACGGCTACACCTTC. This gives the protein CASVPTGKYGYTF.

J is TRBJ2-7 and V is TRBV12-5; 11 bases agree with TRBD2. J gave up 5 bases and V 6 bases, and 15 bases lay outside the gene matches. The CDR3 covers 17 residues. CDR1 and CDR2 (germline): LGHNT, FRNRAP. CDR3 loop: CASGTLTSGTLHHEQYF. The CDR3 DNA reads TGTGCTAGTGGCACATTGACTAGCGGGACCCTTCACCACGAGCAGTACTTC.

The CDR3 sequence: CASSPVAGGPYEQYF. DNA of the CDR3: TGCGCCAGCAGCCCGGTAGCGGGAGGGCCCTACGAGCAGTACTTC. The chain has TRBV5-1 and TRBJ2-7; 11 nucleotides match TRBD2. The CDR3 covers 15 residues. V lost 4 bases and J lost 2; bases outside the gene matches: 5. Germline CDR1 is SGHRS and CDR2 is YFSETQ.

This clone was counted a few times. V is TRBV21-1 and J is TRBJ1-5; the table's D gene call, TRBD1, was not cross checked with the DNA. TRBV21-1 is a pseudogene locus. The CDR3 is 18 residues long. The CDR3 DNA reads as TGTGCCAGCAGCTATCCAGGGCCTCCACAGGGGGTCGAACAGCCCCAGCATTTT. Protein sequence: CASSYPGPPQGVEQPQHF.

V usage is TRBV5-1 and J usage is TRBJ2-1, with 7 bases aligning to TRBD2. The CDR3 length is 15 residues. The junction had 6 bases not matched to a gene; V was cut back by 4 bases and J by 2 bases. Germline CDR1 is SGHRS and CDR2 is YFSETQ. The CDR3, as DNA: TGCGCCAGCAGCATGAGCGGGGAGGCCTACAATGAGCAGTTCTTC. This translates into CASSMSGEAYNEQFF.

The J gene is TRBJ2-2, the V gene TRBV4-3; the D gene is possibly TRBD2 (6 bases). V lost 4 bases to trimming and J lost 1 base, with 22 bases between them. CDR1 is LGHNA and CDR2 is YSLEER in the germline V gene. The CDR3 is 19 amino acids. The CDR3 DNA sequence: TGCGCCAGCAGCCGCGCCCCGGGACTCGACCCATGGAACACCGGGGAGCTGTTTTTT. Encoded protein: CASSRAPGLDPWNTGELFF.

CDR3 in DNA: TGTGCCAGCAGCTCACAGGGAAAGGATGAAGCTTTCTTT. Protein sequence: CASSSQGKDEAFF. The rearrangement links TRBV28 to TRBJ1-1; a possible D gene is TRBD1 (6 bases). The CDR3 is made up of 13 amino acids. The V and J ends lost 6 bases and 7 bases respectively, with 15 bases between them. Germline CDR1 is MDHEN and CDR2 is SYDVKM.

The V and J genes are TRBV5-1 and TRBJ2-1, with 9 bases fitting TRBD2. Germline loops: CDR1 SGHRS, CDR2 YFSETQ. The CDR3 has 14 amino acids. V was pared by 5 bases and J by 10 bases, with 10 bases of the junction left unmatched. The CDR3 nucleotides are TGCGCCAGCAGTGGGCGGGAGGGTCGAGAGGAGCAGTTCTTC. Translated: CASSGREGREEQFF.

The chain links TRBV28 to TRBJ1-1; D call uncertain. This CDR3 comprises 10 residues. V was shortened by 10 bases and J by 10 bases, with 13 bases between the two germline ends. CDR1 and CDR2 (germline): MDHEN, SYDVKM. The CDR3 DNA reads as TGTGCCACGGGGAAAACAAGAGCTTTCTTT. As protein: CATGKTRAFF.

This clone was counted between two and nine times. V is TRBV27 and J is TRBJ2-1, with a tentative D call TRBD2 (5 bases). The CDR3 contains 16 residues. Germline V CDR1 and CDR2: MNHEY, SMNVEV (reference sequence). V lost 9 bases, J lost 5 bases, and 23 bases lay in between. The CDR3 region has the DNA TGTGCCAGGTCGCCCATCGCCCTAGCTGAAAACAATGAGCAGTTCTTC. It yields the protein CARSPIALAENNEQFF.

The genes are TRBV11-2 and TRBJ1-5; tentative D call: TRBD1 (5 bases). The germline V gene has CDR1 SGHAT and CDR2 FQNNGV. This CDR3 has 14 amino acids. Between the trimmed V and J ends, which lost 4 bases and 1 base, there was a span of 8 bases. CDR3 coding DNA: TGTGCCAGCAGCTCGGACATGAGCAATCAGCCCCAGCATTTT. Protein: CASSSDMSNQPQHF. Combining the CDR3 with reference TRBV11-2 and TRBJ1-5 gives the whole variable domain EAGVAQSPRYKIIEKRQSVAFWCNPISGHATLYWYQQILGQGPKLLIQFQNNGVVDDSQLPKDRFSAERLKGVDSTLKIQPAKLEDSAVYLCASSSDMSNQPQHFGDGTRLSIL.

The chain employs TRBV27 and TRBJ1-3; D remains ambiguous. CDR1 and CDR2 (germline): MNHEY, SMNVEV (reference sequence). The V and J ends lost 5 bases and 0 bases respectively, with 17 bases between them. This CDR3 is 17 amino acids long. CDR3 region: CASSPLGDPNSGNTIYF. The DNA for the CDR3 is TGTGCCAGCAGTCCCCTCGGGGATCCCAACTCTGGAAACACCATATATTTT.